This T cell receptor beta chain appears in the sequencing data of a study of blood T cell repertoires in COVID-19 (dated by TCRdb to 2018 to 2021). Looking at the study overall: Samples from collaborators originated in the United States, Italy and Spain and spanned both the acute and convalescent phases of COVID-19. The samples were drawn from the first 160 participants of the ongoing ImmuneRACE study and from 1,254 subjects provided by 6 global collaborators. The prospective study material was composed of cDNA or gDNA derived from T cells, B-cell-depleted T cells, or PBMCs. Deeply sampled blood TCRbeta repertoires from subjects exposed to, actively infected with, or recovered from COVID-19 were included in the dataset. A freely available public database, intended as a resource for researchers studying the immune response to SARS-CoV-2, is where the repertoires were released. Where HLA class I and class II types were available, the types were taken from metadata supplied by the sample provider, not from assay-based typing. The sample metadata nearly always contained a de-identified subject ID, COVID-19 status, age in years and sex. Results the study describes overall, beyond this receptor: The amount of clinical and demographic metadata varied by source and participant and was provided uncurated.

The collaborating institutions used their own protocols to collect whole blood in K2EDTA tubes. For TCRbeta analysis, collaborators shipped samples as frozen whole blood, isolated PBMCs, or DNA extracted from either of those sample types. Trimming leaves V shorter by 4 bases and J shorter by 4 bases, with the junction holding 2 bases beyond the gene matches. CDR1 and CDR2 were assigned from the germline V gene (reference sequence) as LGHDT and YNNKEL. The CDR3 sequence holds 14 residues, the cysteine and phenylalanine included. Only the CDR3 DNA is retained, 42 bases long and in frame from the first base. TCRbeta CDR3 regions were amplified from genomic DNA by means of the immunoSEQ Assay, a bias-controlled multiplex PCR. Turning to the authors' computational methods: The number of nucleated cells in each sample was estimated from the amplification of reference gene primers within the assay. Sequence reads were collapsed and filtered to measure the absolute abundance of every unique TCRbeta CDR3 rearrangement. Productive Simpson clonality was computed per sample as the square root of Simpson's diversity index over productive rearrangements. TCRdb carries this immuneACCESS record with in-frame sequences only. Its versions omit some clonotypes, under half of them owing to an unresolved V gene in the studies checked, with the rest unexplained. V, J and clone size reflect that table, while D and trimming were determined from the DNA. Counted in this sample were about 210,000 clones; roughly nine tenths of them appeared once. In total, the top ten clones hold over 1.5% of the sample.

As concerns this clone: It lacks a known antigen. One base away there is no much larger clone; base qualities are not given.

This clonotype was sampled from a man in his sixties or seventies with acute or convalescent COVID-19. The V and J segments used are TRBV3-1 (or the pseudogene TRBV3-2) and TRBJ1-1, with 11 central nucleotides matching TRBD1. The sequenced sample consisted of peripheral blood. The nucleotide sequence reads as follows: TGTGCCAGCAGCCGGGACAGGGGGTCCACTGAAGCTTTCTTT. It translates as CASSRDRGSTEAFF.